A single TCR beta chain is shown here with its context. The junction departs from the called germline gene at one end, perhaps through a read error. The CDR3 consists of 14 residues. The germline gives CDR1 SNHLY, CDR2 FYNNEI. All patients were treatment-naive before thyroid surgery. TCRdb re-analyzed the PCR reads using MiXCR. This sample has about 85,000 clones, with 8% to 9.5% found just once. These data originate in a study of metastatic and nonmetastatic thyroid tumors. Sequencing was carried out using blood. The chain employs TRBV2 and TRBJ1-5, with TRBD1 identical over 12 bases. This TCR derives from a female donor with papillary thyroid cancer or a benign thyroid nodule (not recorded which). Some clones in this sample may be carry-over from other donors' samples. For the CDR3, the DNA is TGTGCCAGCAGTGTAATACCGGGACAGGGGGCGCGGCGTTTT. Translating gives CASSVIPGQGARRF.